Each of the 18 T cell receptor beta chains below was sequenced from the same sample in a study of CD8+ T cells in alopecia areata. Extracted RNA was reverse transcribed, and the resulting cDNA served as sequencing template. Clones were read by immunoSEQ multiplex PCR, and TCRdb kept only the in-frame ones, dropping some. Of under 250,000 clones listed, 57% were seen once; the top ten hold just over 0.45%. Sequenced material: CD4+ T cells sorted from blood, taken at week 0. All receptors come from a human donor with alopecia areata.

The gene calls are TRBV27 and TRBJ2-7, with unresolved D. This CDR3 spans 14 amino acids. Germline CDR1 MNHEY, CDR2 SMNVEV (reference sequence). Trimming removed 6 bases from V and 3 bases from J, with 15 bases in between. CDR3 in DNA: TGTGCCAGCAGCCCTTCCGGCTCTCTCTACGAGCAGTACTTC. Its translation is CASSPSGSLYEQYF.

The chain has TRBV5-6 and TRBJ2-2; D call uncertain. The CDR3 extends over 13 amino acids. V was trimmed by 1 base and J by 4 bases, leaving 5 bases between them. The germline V gene has CDR1 SGHDT and CDR2 YYEEEE. As DNA, the CDR3 is TGTGCCAGCAGCTTGTATGTCACCGGGGAGCTGTTTTTT. It encodes CASSLYVTGELFF.

This clone has just a few counts. The chain recombines TRBV2 with TRBJ2-7; tentatively, D is TRBD1 or TRBD2 (5 bases each). Deletions cut 8 bases from V and 2 bases from J, with 10 bases between. Germline CDR1 and CDR2: SNHLY and FYNNEI. The CDR3 contains 12 residues. CDR3 sequence reads: CASLEGTYEQYF. The CDR3 DNA follows: TGTGCCAGCCTAGAGGGGACCTACGAGCAGTACTTC.

This clone occurred a few times. The chain couples TRBV6-5 to TRBJ1-4; weak D call: TRBD1 (6 bases). Germline V lookup: CDR1 MNHEY, CDR2 SVGAGI. There are 14 residues in the CDR3. Trimming took off 10 bases at V and 7 bases at J, with 19 bases between the two ends. DNA of the CDR3: TGTGCCACCGCCTTGAGGGGGGTGGGTGAAAAACTGTTTTTT. Protein: CATALRGVGEKLFF.

V and J are TRBV10-3 and TRBJ2-7; D is ambiguous. Per the germline V gene, CDR1 is ENHRY and CDR2 is SYGVKD. The CDR3 extends over 12 amino acids. Trimming removed 2 bases from V and 6 bases from J, with 8 bases in between. The CDR3 protein is CAISEGLSEQYF. The CDR3 DNA sequence: TGTGCCATCAGTGAGGGTCTATCCGAGCAGTACTTC.

J is TRBJ2-7 and V is TRBV29-1; 9 bases match TRBD2. The junction had 7 bases not matched to a gene; V was cut back by 2 bases and J by 2 bases. This CDR3 spans 15 amino acids. The germline V gene encodes CDR1 SQVTM and CDR2 ANQGSEA. The CDR3: CSVEWEAGGTYEQYF. The CDR3 coding sequence is TGCAGCGTTGAATGGGAAGCGGGAGGTACCTACGAGCAGTACTTC.

The chain employs TRBV4-1 and TRBJ1-1; the D gene is possibly TRBD1 (6 bases). Per the germline V gene, CDR1 is MGHRA and CDR2 is YSYEKL. This CDR3 region has 14 residues. With 4 bases removed from V and 2 bases from J, the gap between germline ends came to 11 bases. For the CDR3, the DNA is TGCGCCAGCAGCCCTCTCAGGGGTAACACTGAAGCTTTCTTT. Protein sequence: CASSPLRGNTEAFF.

V and J are TRBV5-6 and TRBJ1-1, with TRBD1 identical over 7 bases. Germline V gene data show CDR1 as SGHDT and CDR2 as YYEEEE. The junction had 6 bases not matched to a gene; V was cut back by 4 bases and J by 0 bases. The CDR3 is made up of 15 amino acids. The CDR3 sequence: CASSVTGVMNTEAFF. The CDR3 bases are TGTGCCAGCAGCGTCACAGGGGTCATGAACACTGAAGCTTTCTTT.

The chain employs TRBV6-5 and TRBJ1-4, with unresolved D. The CDR3 loop spans 12 amino acids. V dropped 0 bases and J dropped 11 bases, with 7 bases sitting between them. In germline, CDR1 is MNHEY, CDR2 SVGAGI. CDR3 region: CASSYSTGKLFF. CDR3 sequence (DNA): TGTGCCAGCAGTTACTCGACGGGGAAACTGTTTTTT.

The V call is TRBV9, the J call TRBJ2-7; D is unresolved. The germline V and J ends were trimmed by 3 bases and 1 base, with 11 bases remaining between them. The CDR3 is 14 residues long. Germline assignment: CDR1 SGDLS and CDR2 YYNGEE. CDR3 sequence (DNA): TGTGCCAGCAGCGAGAACGGTGGATCCTACGAGCAGTACTTC. This encodes CASSENGGSYEQYF.

The chain is built from TRBV5-1 and TRBJ2-1; D is possibly TRBD2 (6 bases). Trimming pared 0 bases from V and 5 bases from J, leaving 21 bases between. The CDR3 totals 18 residues. The germline CDR1 and CDR2 sequences are SGHRS and YFSETQ. For the CDR3, the DNA is TGCGCCAGCAGCTTGGCCGGAAAAACGGCGGGGATCAACAATGAGCAGTTCTTC. This encodes CASSLAGKTAGINNEQFF.

The chain is built from TRBV30 and TRBJ2-5; weak D call: TRBD2 (5 bases). CDR3 length equals 12 residues. Trimming shortened V by 1 base and J by 4 bases, and 7 bases separated the two germline ends. Germline CDR1 and CDR2: GTSNPN and SVGIG (reference sequence). CDR3 residues: CAWSAGRETQYF. Here the CDR3 DNA reads TGTGCCTGGAGTGCGGGGAGAGAGACCCAGTACTTC. The full variable domain, its missing parts supplied by reference TRBV30 and TRBJ2-5, is SQTIHQWPATLVQPVGSPLSLECTVEGTSNPNLYWYRQAAGRGLQLLFYSVGIGQISSEVPQNLSASRPQDRQFILSSKKLLLSDSGFYLCAWSAGRETQYFGPGTRLLVL.

V is TRBV7-9 and J is TRBJ2-1; tentative D call: TRBD2 (6 bases). CDR1 is SEHNR, CDR2 FQNEAQ, per germline (reference sequence). The CDR3 spans 14 residues. Between the trimmed V and J ends, which lost 7 bases and 3 bases, there was a span of 13 bases. CDR3 bases: TGTGCCAGCATCCCCACCGGGAGCTACAATGAGCAGTTCTTC. Amino acids: CASIPTGSYNEQFF.

This chain connects TRBV30 to TRBJ2-1; the D gene is possibly TRBD1 (5 bases). This CDR3 has 13 amino acids. Germline loops: CDR1 GTSNPN, CDR2 SVGIG (reference sequence). V shed 2 bases and J shed 7 bases, with 12 bases lying between them. CDR3 DNA: TGTGCCTGGAGTCTCACAGGTAGAAATGAGCAGTTCTTC. As protein: CAWSLTGRNEQFF.

Only one count was recorded for this clone. The V and J genes are TRBV6-5 and TRBJ2-2; D gene ambiguous. In germline, CDR1 is MNHEY, CDR2 SVGAGI. The CDR3 is 13 amino acids. Trimming left V 2 bases short and J 4 bases short, with 5 bases between. The CDR3 reads CASSYDSTGELFF. In DNA, the CDR3 is TGTGCCAGCAGTTACGATAGCACCGGGGAGCTGTTTTTT.

This chain uses TRBV6-5 with TRBJ2-5, with 10 bases lining up with TRBD2. The CDR3 runs 15 residues. Germline values: CDR1 MNHEY, CDR2 SVGAGI. The V and J ends lost 5 bases and 5 bases, in that order; junction bases with no gene match: 8. CDR3 DNA sequence: TGTGCCAGCAGTCCTAGCGGGAGAGGTTTGGAGACCCAGTACTTC. It yields the protein CASSPSGRGLETQYF.

J is TRBJ1-2 and V is TRBV30; D is perhaps TRBD1 (5 bases). Germline-derived CDR1 and CDR2 are GTSNPN and SVGIG (reference sequence). The germline V and J ends were trimmed by 2 bases and 7 bases, with 14 bases remaining between them. The length of the CDR3 is 13 residues. The DNA of the CDR3 is TGTGCCTGGAGTAAAGGGACCAGAGGTGGCTACACCTTC. Protein: CAWSKGTRGGYTF. The complete variable domain, with remaining parts taken from reference TRBV30 and TRBJ1-2, reads SQTIHQWPATLVQPVGSPLSLECTVEGTSNPNLYWYRQAAGRGLQLLFYSVGIGQISSEVPQNLSASRPQDRQFILSSKKLLLSDSGFYLCAWSKGTRGGYTFGSGTRLTVV.

This chain joins TRBV10-3 and TRBJ2-1, with D tentatively TRBD2 (6 bases). The V gene lost 6 bases and the J gene lost 4 bases, with 16 bases spanning the gap. Germline CDR1 is ENHRY and CDR2 is SYGVKD. The CDR3 contains 15 residues. The CDR3 coding sequence is TGTGCCATCAGCCCGACTAGATTACTTTACAATGAGCAGTTCTTC. This sequence encodes CAISPTRLLYNEQFF.